The 13 T cell receptor beta chains listed next were all sequenced from one sample in a study of blood T cell repertoires in COVID-19. Libraries were prepared by immunoSEQ multiplex PCR; TCRdb keeps only in-frame clonotypes and omits some of them. Of more than 150,000 clones listed, 84% are singletons. Sequences were obtained from PBMCs or T cells enriched from blood (not recorded which). All receptors derive from a woman aged 45-60 years who had recovered from COVID-19.

This clone was detected once. This chain links TRBV5-4 with TRBJ1-1, with 7 bases lining up with TRBD1. The J segment lost 1 base and the V segment lost 4 bases, leaving 4 bases of the junction unmatched. Germline lookup yields CDR1 SGHNT and CDR2 YYREEE (reference sequence). This CDR3 is 14 amino acids long. The CDR3 sequence: CASSPGQKNTEAFF. The CDR3 DNA sequence: TGTGCCAGCAGCCCGGGACAGAAGAACACTGAAGCTTTCTTT.

The sample holds a few counts of this clone. This chain uses TRBV7-2 with TRBJ2-2, with 8 bases identical to TRBD1. CDR3 length: 15 residues. Germline values: CDR1 SGHTA, CDR2 FQGNSA. J gave up 1 base and V 4 bases, and 2 bases lay outside the gene matches. The CDR3 DNA follows: TGTGCCAGCAGCTACAGGGGGGTGAACACCGGGGAGCTGTTTTTT. It translates to CASSYRGVNTGELFF.

The rearrangement links TRBV7-2 to TRBJ2-1; 7 nucleotides agree with TRBD2. Germline loops: CDR1 SGHTA, CDR2 FQGNSA. The CDR3 spans 14 residues. The junction had 6 bases not matched to a gene; V was cut back by 1 base and J by 9 bases. The CDR3 here is CASSLGAGVSEQFF. The CDR3 DNA reads TGTGCCAGCAGCTTAGGGGCGGGGGTGTCTGAGCAGTTCTTC.

This clone came up once. V gene TRBV10-2 combines with J gene TRBJ2-4; 9 positions agree with TRBD2. Germline assignment: CDR1 WSHSY and CDR2 SAAADI. The junction had 16 bases not matched to a gene; V was cut back by 7 bases and J by 6 bases. The CDR3 sequence is 17 residues long. The CDR3 nucleotides are TGCGCCAGCATGGATCATCGAGGGGCTAGCGGGGTAAACATTCAGTACTTC. Amino acids: CASMDHRGASGVNIQYF.

The chain carries TRBV18 and TRBJ1-5; D is unclear. The CDR3 contains 12 residues. Trimming took 3 bases from V and 5 from J, leaving 5 bases between them. CDR1 KGHSH and CDR2 LQKENI come from the germline V gene. CDR3 loop: CASSPQDQPQHF. CDR3 nucleotide sequence: TGTGCCAGCTCACCGCAGGATCAGCCCCAGCATTTT.

The rearrangement joins TRBV2 to TRBJ1-6, with 7 bases matching TRBD1. The trim removed 6 bases at V and 12 bases at J, leaving 5 bases unmatched. The germline CDR1 and CDR2 sequences are SNHLY and FYNNEI. CDR3 length: 12 amino acids. CDR3 sequence: CASRGQDLPLHF. The CDR3 nucleotides are TGTGCCAGCAGAGGACAGGACTTACCCCTCCACTTT.

V usage is TRBV6-2 or TRBV6-3 and J usage is TRBJ2-7; TRBD2 agrees at 9 bases. V lost 0 bases, J lost 2 bases, and 2 bases stayed unmatched. The CDR3 is 15 amino acids. Per germline, CDR1 MNHEY and CDR2 SVGEGT. In DNA form, the CDR3 reads TGTGCCAGCAGTTACTCTAGCGGGGGCCCCTACGAGCAGTACTTC. This codes for CASSYSSGGPYEQYF.

The chain employs TRBV6-5 and TRBJ2-7; 7 nucleotides match TRBD1. The CDR3 is 14 residues long. Germline assignment: CDR1 MNHEY and CDR2 SVGAGI. V lost 2 bases, J lost 2 bases, and 3 bases stayed unmatched. DNA for the CDR3: TGTGCCAGCAGTTACGTAGGGGGCGCCTACGAGCAGTACTTC. Amino acids: CASSYVGGAYEQYF.

V is TRBV7-6 and J is TRBJ2-5, with D possibly being TRBD1 (5 bases). The CDR3 consists of 15 residues. Trimming took off 4 bases at V and 4 bases at J, with 16 bases between the two ends. Germline CDR1 SGHVS, CDR2 FNYEAQ. In DNA form, the CDR3 reads TGTGCCAGCAGCTCAGGCTGGGCCCAGGGAGAGACCCAGTACTTC. Its translation: CASSSGWAQGETQYF.

The chain combines TRBV7-9 with TRBJ1-2; no clear D gene. V was trimmed by 5 bases and J by 5 bases, leaving 12 bases between them. Looked up from germline, CDR1 is SEHNR and CDR2 is FQNEAQ (reference sequence). This CDR3 has 13 amino acids. The CDR3 coding sequence is TGTGCCAGCAGCACTGACAACTTGTATGGCTACACCTTC. Protein sequence: CASSTDNLYGYTF.

V gene TRBV25-1 combines with J gene TRBJ2-3; TRBD2 matches at 7 bases. Looked up from germline, CDR1 is MGHDK and CDR2 is SYGVNS. The CDR3 spans 14 residues. With 4 bases clipped from V and 2 bases from J, the junction kept 3 bases outside the gene matches. In DNA form, the CDR3 reads TGTGCCAGCAGTGTGGGGGGGTACACAGATACGCAGTATTTT. This sequence encodes CASSVGGYTDTQYF. The full variable domain, its missing parts supplied by reference TRBV25-1 and TRBJ2-3, is EADIYQTPRYLVIGTGKKITLECSQTMGHDKMYWYQQDPGMELHLIHYSYGVNSTEKGDLSSESTVSRIRTEHFPLTLESARPSHTSQYLCASSVGGYTDTQYFGPGTRLTVL.

The gene calls are TRBV15 and TRBJ2-3; D is possibly TRBD1 (5 bases). Germline V gives CDR1 LNHNV, CDR2 YYDKDF (reference sequence). Trimming left V 5 bases short and J 0 bases short, with 12 bases between. The CDR3 is 15 amino acids. In DNA, the CDR3 is TGTGCCACCAGCCAGACAGACACTAGCACAGATACGCAGTATTTT. Translation: CATSQTDTSTDTQYF.

The V and J genes are TRBV11-1 and TRBJ1-2; D not certain. The CDR3 extends over 13 amino acids. V gave up 1 base and J gave up 2 bases, with 5 bases separating them. Germline CDR1 SGHAT, CDR2 FQDESV (reference sequence). The CDR3 DNA reads as TGTGCCAGCAGCTTAGTTTCGAACTATGGCTACACCTTC. It yields the protein CASSLVSNYGYTF.